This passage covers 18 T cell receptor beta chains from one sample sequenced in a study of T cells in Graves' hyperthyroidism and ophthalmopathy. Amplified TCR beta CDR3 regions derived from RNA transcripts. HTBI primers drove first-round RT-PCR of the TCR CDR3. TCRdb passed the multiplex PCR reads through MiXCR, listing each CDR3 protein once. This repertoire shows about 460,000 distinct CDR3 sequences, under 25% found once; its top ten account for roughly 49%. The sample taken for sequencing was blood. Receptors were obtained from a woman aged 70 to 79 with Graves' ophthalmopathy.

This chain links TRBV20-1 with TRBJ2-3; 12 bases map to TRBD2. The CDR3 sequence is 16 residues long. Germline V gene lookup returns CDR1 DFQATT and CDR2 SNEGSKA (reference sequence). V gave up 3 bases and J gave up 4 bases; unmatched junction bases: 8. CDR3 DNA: TGCAGTGCTAGGGGCCCGACTAGCGGGAGTGCAGATACGCAGTATTTT. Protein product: CSARGPTSGSADTQYF.

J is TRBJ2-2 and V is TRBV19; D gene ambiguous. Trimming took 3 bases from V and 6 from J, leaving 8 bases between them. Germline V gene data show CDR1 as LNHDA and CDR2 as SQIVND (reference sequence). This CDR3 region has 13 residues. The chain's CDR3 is CASSMLIAGELFF. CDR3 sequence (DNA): TGTGCCAGTAGTATGCTTATAGCCGGGGAGCTGTTTTTT.

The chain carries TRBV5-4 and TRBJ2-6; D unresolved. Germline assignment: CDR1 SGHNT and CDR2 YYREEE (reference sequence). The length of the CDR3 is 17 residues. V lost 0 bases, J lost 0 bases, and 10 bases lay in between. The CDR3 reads CASSLGSPRSGANVLTF. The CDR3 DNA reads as TGTGCCAGCAGCTTGGGTAGCCCCCGCTCTGGGGCCAACGTCCTGACTTTC.

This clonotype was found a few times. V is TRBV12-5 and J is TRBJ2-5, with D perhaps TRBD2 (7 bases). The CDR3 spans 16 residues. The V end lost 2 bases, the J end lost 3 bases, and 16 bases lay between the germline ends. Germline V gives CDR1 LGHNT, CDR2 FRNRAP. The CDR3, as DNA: TGTGCTAGTGGTTTGCCACAGGCGGGGGCGGAAGAGACCCAGTACTTC. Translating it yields CASGLPQAGAEETQYF.

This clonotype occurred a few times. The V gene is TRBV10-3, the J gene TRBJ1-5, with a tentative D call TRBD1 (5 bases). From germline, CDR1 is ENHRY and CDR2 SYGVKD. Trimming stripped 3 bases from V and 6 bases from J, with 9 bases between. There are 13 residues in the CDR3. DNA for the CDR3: TGTGCCATCAGTGACCGAACAGGTCAGCCCCAGCATTTT. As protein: CAISDRTGQPQHF.

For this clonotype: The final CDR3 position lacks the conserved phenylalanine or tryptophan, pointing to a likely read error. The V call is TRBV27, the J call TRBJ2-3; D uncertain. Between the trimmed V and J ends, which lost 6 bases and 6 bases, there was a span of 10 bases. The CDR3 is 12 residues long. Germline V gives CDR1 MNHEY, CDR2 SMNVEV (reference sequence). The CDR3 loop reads CASSRATDTQYL. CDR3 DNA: TGTGCCAGCAGCCGAGCCACGGATACGCAGTATCTT.

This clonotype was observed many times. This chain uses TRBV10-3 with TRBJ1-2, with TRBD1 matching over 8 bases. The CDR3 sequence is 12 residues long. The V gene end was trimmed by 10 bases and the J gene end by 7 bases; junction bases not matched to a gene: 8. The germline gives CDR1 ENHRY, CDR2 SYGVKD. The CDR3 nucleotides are TGTGCCACTTCGACAGGGGAGGGTGGCTACACCTTC. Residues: CATSTGEGGYTF.

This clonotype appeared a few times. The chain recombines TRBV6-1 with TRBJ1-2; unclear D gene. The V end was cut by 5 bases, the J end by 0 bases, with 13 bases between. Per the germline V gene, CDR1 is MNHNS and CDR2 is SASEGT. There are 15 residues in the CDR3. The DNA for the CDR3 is TGTGCCAGCAGTTCCACGACGGCTCCTAACTATGGCTACACCTTC. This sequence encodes CASSSTTAPNYGYTF.

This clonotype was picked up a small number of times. CDR3 protein: CASSPTQGVDTEAFF. CDR3 bases: TGTGCCAGCTCACCTACACAGGGAGTAGACACTGAAGCTTTCTTT. This chain links TRBV18 with TRBJ1-1, with D possibly matching TRBD1 (6 bases). Germline V lookup: CDR1 KGHSH, CDR2 LQKENI. This CDR3 spans 15 amino acids. Trimming took 3 bases from V and 3 from J, leaving 14 bases between them.

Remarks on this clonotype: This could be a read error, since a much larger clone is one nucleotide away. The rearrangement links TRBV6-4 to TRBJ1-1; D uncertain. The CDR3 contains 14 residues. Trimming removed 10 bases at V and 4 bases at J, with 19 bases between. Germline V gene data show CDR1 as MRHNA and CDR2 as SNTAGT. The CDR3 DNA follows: TGTGCCAACAGCTCCTCCCCCGGCGGCACTGAAGCTTTCTTT. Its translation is CANSSSPGGTEAFF.

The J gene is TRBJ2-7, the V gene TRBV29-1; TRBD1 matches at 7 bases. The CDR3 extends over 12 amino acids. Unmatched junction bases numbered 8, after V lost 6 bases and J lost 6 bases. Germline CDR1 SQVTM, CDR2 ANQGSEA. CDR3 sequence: CSVRQGSSEQYF. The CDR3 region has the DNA TGCAGCGTCCGACAGGGATCGAGCGAGCAGTACTTC.

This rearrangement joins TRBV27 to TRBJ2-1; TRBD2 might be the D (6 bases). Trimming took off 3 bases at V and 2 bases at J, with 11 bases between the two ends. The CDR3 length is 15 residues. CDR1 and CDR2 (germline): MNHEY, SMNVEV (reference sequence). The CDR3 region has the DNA TGTGCCAGCAGTTTCCGCGGGACCGCCTACAATGAGCAGTTCTTC. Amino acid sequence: CASSFRGTAYNEQFF.

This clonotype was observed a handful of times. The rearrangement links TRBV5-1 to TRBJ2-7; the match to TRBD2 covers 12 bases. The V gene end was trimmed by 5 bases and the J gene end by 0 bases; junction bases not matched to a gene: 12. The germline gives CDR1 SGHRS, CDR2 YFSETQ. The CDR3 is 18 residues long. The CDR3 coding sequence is TGCGCCAGCAGACACGGACTAGCGGGACCCCCCCACTCCTACGAGCAGTACTTC. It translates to CASRHGLAGPPHSYEQYF. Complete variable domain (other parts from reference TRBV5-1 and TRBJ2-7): KAGVTQTPRYLIKTRGQQVTLSCSPISGHRSVSWYQQTPGQGLQFLFEYFSETQRNKGNFPGRFSGRQFSNSRSEMNVSTLELGDSALYLCASRHGLAGPPHSYEQYFGPGTRLTVT.

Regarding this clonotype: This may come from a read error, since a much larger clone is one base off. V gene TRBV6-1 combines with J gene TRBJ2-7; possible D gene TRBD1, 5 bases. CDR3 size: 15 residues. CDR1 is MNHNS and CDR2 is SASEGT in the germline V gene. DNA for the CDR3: TGTGCCAGCCTTACGAAGGAGCAGGGTTTCTACGGGCAGTACTTC. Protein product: CASLTKEQGFYGQYF.

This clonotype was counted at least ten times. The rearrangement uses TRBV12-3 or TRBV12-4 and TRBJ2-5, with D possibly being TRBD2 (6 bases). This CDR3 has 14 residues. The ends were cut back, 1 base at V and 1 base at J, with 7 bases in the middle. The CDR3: CASSLGSGQETQYF. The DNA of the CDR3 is TGTGCCAGCAGTTTAGGTAGCGGCCAAGAGACCCAGTACTTC.

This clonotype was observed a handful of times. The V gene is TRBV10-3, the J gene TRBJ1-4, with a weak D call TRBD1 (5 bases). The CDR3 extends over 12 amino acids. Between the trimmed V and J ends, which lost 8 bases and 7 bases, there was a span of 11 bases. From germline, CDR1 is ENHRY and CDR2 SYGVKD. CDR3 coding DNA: TGTGCCATCGGGGGGTTGGGTGAAAAACTGTTTTTT. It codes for CAIGGLGEKLFF.

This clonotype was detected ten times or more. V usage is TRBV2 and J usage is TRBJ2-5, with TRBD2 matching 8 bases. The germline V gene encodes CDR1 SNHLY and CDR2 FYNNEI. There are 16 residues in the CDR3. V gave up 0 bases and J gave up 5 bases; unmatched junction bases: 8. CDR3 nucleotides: TGTGCCAGCAGTGAAGCCTCTAGCGGGTACCTCGAGACCCAGTACTTC. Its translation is CASSEASSGYLETQYF.

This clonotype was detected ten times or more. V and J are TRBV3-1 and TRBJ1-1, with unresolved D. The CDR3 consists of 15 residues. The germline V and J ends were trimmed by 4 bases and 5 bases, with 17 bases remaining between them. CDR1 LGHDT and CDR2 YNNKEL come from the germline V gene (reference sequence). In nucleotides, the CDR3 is TGTGCCAGCAGCCTACAAACGGGCATCCGGACTGAAGCTTTCTTT. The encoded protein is CASSLQTGIRTEAFF.